This T cell receptor (beta chain) appears in the sequencing data of a study of T cell repertoires in cytomegalovirus infection. Study summary: In the study, CMV epitopes included recently identified HLA-C-restricted and well-studied HLA-B-restricted ones. Indications came from public TCR beta signatures; they pointed to CMV infection and to a matching HLA type.

In the case of this clonotype: Its matching antigen is unknown.

This CDR3 has 15 residues. Germline V gene lookup returns CDR1 SGHTA and CDR2 FQGTGA. J lost 6 bases, V lost 5 bases, and 3 bases had no gene match. Study-wide findings and caveats: Dominating the ex vivo response were TCR beta clonotypes that were CMV-specific and HLA-C-restricted. Carriers of CMV plus the relevant HLA were identified by cumulative public TCR beta family frequency.

Via MiXCR, TCRdb re-called the reads, giving one row per CDR3 protein. The sample contains 300,000 to 400,000 distinct CDR3 sequences, roughly 28% of which appear only once. The chain is built from TRBV7-3 and TRBJ2-1; 14 bases agree with TRBD2. This clonotype was sampled from a human donor in good health (CMV status not recorded). Some clones in this sample may be carry-over from other donors' samples. This sample comprised cultured PBMCs, obtained from culture after CMV antigen stimulation. The CDR3 protein is CASSGTSGSRNEQFF. The CDR3 DNA sequence: TGTGCCAGCAGCGGGACTAGCGGGAGCCGCAATGAGCAGTTCTTC.